Below are 5 T cell receptor beta chains sequenced from a single sample in a study of read filtering for tumor transcriptome and immune sequencing (dated by TCRdb to the early 2020s). Reads for this sample came from an Illumina HiSeq 4000. The Immunoverse kit was used to build TCR libraries from 400 to 500 ng RNA, with molecular barcoded adaptors covering alpha/delta and beta/gamma chains. TCRdb redid the processing of the public reads, applying fastp at Q25 and MiXCR, and retained in-frame beta chains. CDR3 protein sequences are deduplicated, and each keeps its most common genes and DNA. The sample records about 62,000 distinct CDR3 sequences, less than 20% of which are singletons. Jointly, the top ten make up roughly 11% of the sample. Input material: a population of CD138-negative cells sorted from bone marrow. The sample's cell subset or site, from its label and the paper: bone marrow mononuclear cells depleted of CD138+ plasma/myeloma cells by negative magnetic selection. Receptor source: a donor aged 40 or over with multiple myeloma.

At least ten counts were recorded for this clonotype. The genes are TRBV12-3 or TRBV12-4 and TRBJ1-1; TRBD1 matches at 7 bases. The CDR3 totals 16 residues. The J segment lost 1 base and the V segment lost 5 bases, leaving 10 bases of the junction unmatched. CDR3 in amino acids: CASSTRGGRWNTEAFF. For the CDR3, the DNA is TGTGCCAGCAGTACCAGGGGGGGGCGATGGAACACTGAAGCTTTCTTT.

This clonotype was picked up many times. The chain uses TRBV5-6 and TRBJ2-1, with TRBD2 matching 7 bases. After removal of 3 bases from V and 0 bases from J, the junction contained 3 bases not matched to a gene. Germline loops: CDR1 SGHDT, CDR2 YYEEEE. CDR3 length: 15 amino acids. CDR3 nucleotide sequence: TGTGCCAGCAGCTCGCTAGCGGACTCCTACAATGAGCAGTTCTTC. This codes for CASSSLADSYNEQFF.

This clonotype was counted many times. DNA for the CDR3: TGCGCCAGCAGCCCTGGTAGGGACGCCTACAATGAGCAGTTCTTC. It translates to CASSPGRDAYNEQFF. The chain uses TRBV5-1 and TRBJ2-1; the D call may be TRBD1 or TRBD2 (5 bases each). CDR3 length: 15 residues. V was shortened by 4 bases and J by 2 bases, with 13 bases between the two germline ends. Germline lookup yields CDR1 SGHRS and CDR2 YFSETQ.

This clonotype was recorded at least ten times. The chain is built from TRBV25-1 and TRBJ2-7; 7 positions match TRBD2. Germline-derived CDR1 and CDR2 are MGHDK and SYGVNS. CDR3 length equals 12 residues. V gave up 4 bases and J gave up 6 bases; unmatched junction bases: 3. CDR3: CASSAGGGEQYF. CDR3 DNA sequence: TGTGCCAGCAGTGCTGGGGGGGGCGAGCAGTACTTC.

This clonotype was found many times. V is TRBV19 and J is TRBJ2-5; 7 bases line up with TRBD1. The junction had 4 bases not matched to a gene; V was cut back by 7 bases and J by 2 bases. Germline values: CDR1 LNHDA, CDR2 SQIVND (reference sequence). The CDR3 has 13 amino acids. The CDR3 protein is CASKARGQETQYF. The CDR3 coding sequence is TGTGCCAGTAAGGCCAGGGGGCAAGAGACCCAGTACTTC.